A single sample gave rise to the 31 T cell receptor beta chains below, sequenced in a study of shared clonotypes between healthy human individuals. TCRdb's copy holds only in-frame clones and misses some; the assay was immunoSEQ multiplex PCR. The sample has a few million clones, over 85% seen once. Specimen: naive CD4+ T cells from PBMCs. The subset here: CD45RA+ positively selected. Every receptor here comes from a man aged 18 to 30 in good health. Some clones in this sample may be carry-over from other donors' samples.

The chain carries TRBV7-2 and TRBJ1-2, with unresolved D. The CDR3 has 12 residues. Germline lookup yields CDR1 SGHTA and CDR2 FQGNSA. Trimming stripped 5 bases from V and 4 bases from J, with 8 bases between. The CDR3 here is CASSISSYGYTF. The DNA of the CDR3 is TGTGCCAGCAGCATATCTTCCTATGGCTACACCTTC.

CDR3 loop: CASTPVGTGVYEQYF. The CDR3 DNA sequence: TGTGCCAGCACCCCCGTAGGGACAGGGGTCTACGAGCAGTACTTC. J is TRBJ2-7 and V is TRBV6-5; TRBD1 agrees at 10 bases. There are 15 residues in the CDR3. The germline V gene encodes CDR1 MNHEY and CDR2 SVGAGI. V shed 7 bases, J shed 3 bases, and the junction held 9 bases outside the gene matches.

The CDR3 here is CSATLGEYEQYF. The CDR3 region has the DNA TGCAGCGCAACTCTAGGGGAGTACGAGCAGTACTTC. This chain links TRBV29-1 with TRBJ2-7; the D call may be TRBD1 or TRBD2 (5 bases each). This CDR3 spans 12 amino acids. With 7 bases removed from V and 4 bases from J, the gap between germline ends came to 14 bases. Per the germline V gene, CDR1 is SQVTM and CDR2 is ANQGSEA.

The rearrangement links TRBV28 to TRBJ2-1, with TRBD1 identical over 8 bases. V gave up 4 bases and J gave up 12 bases; unmatched junction bases: 5. CDR1 is MDHEN and CDR2 is SYDVKM in the germline V gene. This CDR3 has 12 residues. The CDR3 region is CASSWLQGGQFF. The CDR3 DNA sequence: TGTGCCAGCAGTTGGTTACAGGGGGGGCAGTTCTTC. Complete variable domain (other parts from reference TRBV28 and TRBJ2-1): DVKVTQSSRYLVKRTGEKVFLECVQDMDHENMFWYRQDPGLGLRLIYFSYDVKMKEKGDIPEGYSVSREKKERFSLILESASTNQTSMYLCASSWLQGGQFFGPGTRLTVL.

The chain links TRBV10-3 to TRBJ2-3; TRBD1 aligns across 9 bases. The ends lost 6 bases at V and 3 bases at J; junction bases unmatched: 7. Germline V gene lookup returns CDR1 ENHRY and CDR2 SYGVKD. CDR3 length: 15 amino acids. The CDR3 DNA reads TGTGCCATCAGGGAAACTGGACAGGGGACAGATACGCAGTATTTT. This codes for CAIRETGQGTDTQYF.

V gene TRBV6-5 combines with J gene TRBJ2-7; D is perhaps TRBD1 or TRBD2 (5 bases each). Between the trimmed V and J ends, which lost 9 bases and 4 bases, there was a span of 22 bases. The CDR3 has 15 residues. Germline values: CDR1 MNHEY, CDR2 SVGAGI. The CDR3 here is CASSRGHKNRYEQYF. DNA of the CDR3: TGTGCCAGTAGCCGGGGCCACAAAAACCGATACGAGCAGTACTTC.

About this clone: The identical CDR3 is also encoded by other nucleotide sequences in the sample. The genes are TRBV9 and TRBJ1-1; the D is unclear. From germline, CDR1 is SGDLS and CDR2 YYNGEE. The CDR3 consists of 13 residues. Trimming stripped 0 bases from V and 0 bases from J, with 3 bases between. CDR3 bases: TGTGCCAGCAGCGTAGTACTGAACACTGAAGCTTTCTTT. Translating gives CASSVVLNTEAFF.

This chain joins TRBV4-1 and TRBJ2-3, with D tentatively TRBD2 (6 bases). CDR1 MGHRA and CDR2 YSYEKL come from the germline V gene. This CDR3 is 20 amino acids long. Trimming stripped 0 bases from V and 3 bases from J, with 25 bases between. CDR3 in amino acids: CASSQDQSGYGSIRTDTQYF. The CDR3, as DNA: TGCGCCAGCAGCCAAGATCAGAGCGGGTACGGTTCGATTAGGACAGATACGCAGTATTTT.

V usage is TRBV5-1 and J usage is TRBJ2-1; 9 bases line up with TRBD2. The CDR3 runs 17 residues. The ends lost 1 base at V and 2 bases at J; junction bases unmatched: 7. The germline gives CDR1 SGHRS, CDR2 YFSETQ. CDR3 DNA: TGCGCCAGCAGCTTGACGCCTAGCGGGACTACCTACAATGAGCAGTTCTTC. The encoded protein is CASSLTPSGTTYNEQFF. Using reference TRBV5-1 and TRBJ2-1 for the parts outside the CDR3, the full variable domain is KAGVTQTPRYLIKTRGQQVTLSCSPISGHRSVSWYQQTPGQGLQFLFEYFSETQRNKGNFPGRFSGRQFSNSRSEMNVSTLELGDSALYLCASSLTPSGTTYNEQFFGPGTRLTVL.

The J gene is TRBJ1-3, the V gene TRBV19, with a tentative D call TRBD1 (6 bases). Deletions cut 7 bases from V and 2 bases from J, with 15 bases between. Germline CDR1 is LNHDA and CDR2 is SQIVND (reference sequence). The CDR3 totals 15 residues. In nucleotides, the CDR3 is TGTGCCAGTACCTCAAGGGGGGAAGCTGGAAACACCATATATTTT. It translates to CASTSRGEAGNTIYF.

This rearrangement joins TRBV28 to TRBJ2-3, with D possibly being TRBD2 (6 bases). The CDR3 has 11 residues. V lost 2 bases to trimming and J lost 10 bases, with 7 bases between them. The germline V gene encodes CDR1 MDHEN and CDR2 SYDVKM. The CDR3, as DNA: TGTGCCAGCAGTTTAGGGGAGGCGCAGTATTTT. Translated: CASSLGEAQYF.

The chain uses TRBV2 and TRBJ2-5; the match to TRBD1 covers 7 bases. This CDR3 is built from 15 residues. The V and J ends lost 9 bases and 5 bases, in that order; junction bases with no gene match: 15. The germline gives CDR1 SNHLY, CDR2 FYNNEI. For the CDR3, the DNA is TGTGCCAGTGTGGAATGGCAGGGGGTTGTGGAGACCCAGTACTTC. This gives the protein CASVEWQGVVETQYF.

This clone was detected only a few times. Here the CDR3 DNA reads TGTGCCAGCAGCCCTCGGGCCCGGGCTTTCTTT. It yields the protein CASSPRARAFF. The chain is built from TRBV11-2 and TRBJ1-1; no firm D call. This CDR3 is 11 amino acids long. From germline, CDR1 is SGHAT and CDR2 FQNNGV. Trimming left V 5 bases short and J 11 bases short, with 12 bases between. Supplemented by reference TRBV11-2 and TRBJ1-1, the full variable domain reads EAGVAQSPRYKIIEKRQSVAFWCNPISGHATLYWYQQILGQGPKLLIQFQNNGVVDDSQLPKDRFSAERLKGVDSTLKIQPAKLEDSAVYLCASSPRARAFFGQGTRLTVV.

V is TRBV5-4 and J is TRBJ1-4, with 8 bases lining up with TRBD1. The CDR3 spans 17 residues. Unmatched junction bases numbered 4, after V lost 0 bases and J lost 0 bases. CDR1 is SGHNT and CDR2 is YYREEE in the germline V gene (reference sequence). CDR3 coding DNA: TGTGCCAGCAGCTTGGGACAGGGGTATGCAACTAATGAAAAACTGTTTTTT. This codes for CASSLGQGYATNEKLFF.

This clone appeared a single time. V and J are TRBV29-1 and TRBJ2-6; D remains ambiguous. V was shortened by 0 bases and J by 0 bases, with 6 bases between the two germline ends. The CDR3 extends over 15 amino acids. Germline CDR1 and CDR2: SQVTM and ANQGSEA. CDR3: CSVEEGLSGANVLTF. The CDR3, as DNA: TGCAGCGTTGAAGAAGGCCTCTCTGGGGCCAACGTCCTGACTTTC.

The rearrangement links TRBV5-4 to TRBJ1-3; no reliable D call. V lost 1 base and J 0 bases, leaving 8 bases between the germline ends. The CDR3 covers 15 residues. CDR1 and CDR2 (germline): SGHNT, YYREEE (reference sequence). In DNA form, the CDR3 reads TGTGCCAGCAGCTTGTGGACGGGCTCTGGAAACACCATATATTTT. It encodes CASSLWTGSGNTIYF.

The chain couples TRBV18 to TRBJ1-1; perhaps TRBD1 as D (6 bases). This CDR3 contains 18 residues. Germline assignment: CDR1 KGHSH and CDR2 LQKENI. The V end was cut by 0 bases, the J end by 4 bases, with 21 bases between. The CDR3: CASSPPTRGGGEGTEAFF. CDR3 in DNA: TGTGCCAGCTCACCACCGACGAGGGGCGGGGGCGAGGGCACTGAAGCTTTCTTT.

To note about this clone: A much more abundant neighbour one base away suggests this may be a read error. Other nucleotide sequences in the sample specify the same CDR3. This chain connects TRBV7-3 to TRBJ1-1, with D perhaps TRBD1 (5 bases). There are 13 residues in the CDR3. Between the trimmed V and J ends, which lost 3 bases and 1 base, there was a span of 6 bases. Germline values: CDR1 SGHTA, CDR2 FQGTGA. Here the CDR3 reads CASSFTGNTEAFF. The CDR3 DNA reads TGTGCCAGCAGCTTTACAGGGAACACTGAAGCTTTCTTT.

The J gene is TRBJ2-4, the V gene TRBV7-2; D not resolved. The V end was cut by 1 base, the J end by 8 bases, with 9 bases between. The CDR3 has 13 residues. Germline lookup yields CDR1 SGHTA and CDR2 FQGNSA. The CDR3 DNA sequence: TGTGCCAGCAGCTTAGAGCAGGAAGACATTCAGTACTTC. Translating it yields CASSLEQEDIQYF.

The V and J genes are TRBV6-1 and TRBJ2-5, with D possibly matching TRBD2 (6 bases). Germline V gene data show CDR1 as MNHNS and CDR2 as SASEGT. The CDR3 sequence is 14 residues long. The V gene lost 7 bases and the J gene lost 5 bases, with 17 bases spanning the gap. Written as DNA, the CDR3 is TGTGCCAGCATCCCCCCGGGACGGGGGGAGACCCAGTACTTC. Translated: CASIPPGRGETQYF.

J is TRBJ1-2 and V is TRBV27; TRBD1 is a possible D gene (5 bases). V was cut by 4 bases and J by 4 bases, with 19 bases left in between. The germline CDR1 and CDR2 sequences are MNHEY and SMNVEV (reference sequence). The CDR3 runs 16 residues. Here the CDR3 reads CASSSHPSTVPYGYTF. Written as DNA, the CDR3 is TGTGCCAGCAGTTCCCACCCCTCGACAGTACCCTATGGCTACACCTTC.

Turning to this clone: The same CDR3 arises from other DNA sequences in this sample as well. The chain uses TRBV6-1 and TRBJ1-2, with TRBD1 matching over 8 bases. This CDR3 has 13 amino acids. Germline values: CDR1 MNHNS, CDR2 SASEGT. The junction had 0 bases not matched to a gene; V was cut back by 2 bases and J by 4 bases. The CDR3 here is CASSETGGYGYTF. CDR3 nucleotide sequence: TGTGCCAGCAGTGAAACAGGGGGCTATGGCTACACCTTC.

The V and J genes are TRBV9 and TRBJ2-1; 11 nucleotides line up with TRBD2. V lost 3 bases and J lost 4; bases outside the gene matches: 3. The CDR3 is 15 amino acids. Germline V lookup: CDR1 SGDLS, CDR2 YYNGEE. The CDR3 coding sequence is TGTGCCAGCAGCGACGGGACTAGCGGTTACAATGAGCAGTTCTTC. Translated, it gives CASSDGTSGYNEQFF.

The chain has TRBV28 and TRBJ1-4; D gene uncertain. With 1 base removed from V and 1 base from J, the gap between germline ends came to 7 bases. Per the germline V gene, CDR1 is MDHEN and CDR2 is SYDVKM. The CDR3 extends over 15 amino acids. The CDR3 coding sequence is TGTGCCAGCAGTTTATCCCAACTAACTAATGAAAAACTGTTTTTT. Translation: CASSLSQLTNEKLFF.

Details on this clone: Other DNA sequences within the sample encode an identical CDR3. This chain links TRBV5-1 with TRBJ1-3; D remains unclear. The ends were cut back, 0 bases at V and 0 bases at J, with 7 bases in the middle. Germline V gene sequence: CDR1 SGHRS, CDR2 YFSETQ. The CDR3 length is 15 residues. CDR3 sequence reads: CASSLEGLSGNTIYF. In DNA, the CDR3 is TGCGCCAGCAGCTTGGAAGGACTCTCTGGAAACACCATATATTTT.

The chain carries TRBV29-1 and TRBJ1-1; maybe TRBD1 (5 bases). Germline CDR1 is SQVTM and CDR2 is ANQGSEA. The CDR3 is made up of 14 amino acids. V dropped 7 bases and J dropped 5 bases, with 20 bases sitting between them. The CDR3 DNA follows: TGCAGCGCGAGGAGGTCTGTTGGGGGAACTGAAGCTTTCTTT. Translation gives CSARRSVGGTEAFF.

J is TRBJ1-3 and V is TRBV5-1; D ambiguous. Trimming cost V 4 bases and J 2 bases, with 16 bases left between them. Per germline, CDR1 SGHRS and CDR2 YFSETQ. The length of the CDR3 is 16 residues. This CDR3 is CASSPAASIPGNTIYF. For the CDR3, the DNA is TGCGCCAGCAGCCCAGCTGCATCAATCCCTGGAAACACCATATATTTT.

The gene calls are TRBV28 and TRBJ2-7; TRBD2 agrees at 8 bases. CDR3 length equals 14 residues. Germline V CDR1 and CDR2: MDHEN, SYDVKM. With 5 bases clipped from V and 3 bases from J, the junction kept 6 bases outside the gene matches. The CDR3 sequence: CASSPGTRNYEQYF. As DNA, the CDR3 is TGTGCCAGCAGTCCCGGGACTAGGAACTACGAGCAGTACTTC. The full variable domain, with the rest looked up from reference TRBV28 and TRBJ2-7, is DVKVTQSSRYLVKRTGEKVFLECVQDMDHENMFWYRQDPGLGLRLIYFSYDVKMKEKGDIPEGYSVSREKKERFSLILESASTNQTSMYLCASSPGTRNYEQYFGPGTRLTVT.

The CDR3 protein is CASSQEGAGTEAFF. The CDR3 region has the DNA TGTGCCAGCAGCCAAGAGGGGGCGGGGACTGAAGCTTTCTTT. The rearrangement links TRBV4-2 to TRBJ1-1; weak D call: TRBD1 (6 bases). The V gene lost 0 bases and the J gene lost 5 bases, with 10 bases spanning the gap. Germline V gene lookup returns CDR1 LGHNA and CDR2 YNFKEQ. The CDR3 is made up of 14 amino acids.

This chain uses TRBV2 with TRBJ1-5; a possible D gene is TRBD1 (6 bases). The CDR3 sequence is 13 residues long. Trimming left V 5 bases short and J 5 bases short, with 10 bases between. The germline V gene encodes CDR1 SNHLY and CDR2 FYNNEI. CDR3 nucleotides: TGTGCCAGCAGTACAGGGTTCTATCAGCCCCAGCATTTT. It translates to CASSTGFYQPQHF.

The V gene is TRBV28, the J gene TRBJ1-2; 11 bases are a match to TRBD1. CDR3 length: 15 amino acids. Germline CDR1 is MDHEN and CDR2 is SYDVKM. V lost 1 base, J lost 8 bases, and 6 bases stayed unmatched. CDR3 protein: CASSLSGTGGKGYTF. Written as DNA, the CDR3 is TGTGCCAGCAGTTTATCCGGGACAGGGGGAAAAGGCTACACCTTC.